This T cell receptor beta chain is from a study of beta chain features in type 1 diabetes. Study findings and constraints: Type 1 diabetes patients had moderately but significantly shorter TCRB CDR3s in all four CD4+ subsets. Naive, central memory and regulatory TCRB repertoires appeared more similar among patients than healthy donors.

The germline gives CDR1 MGHRA, CDR2 YSYEKL. Trimming took 5 bases from V and 8 from J; bases not matched to a gene: 10. The CDR3 sequence is 15 residues long. The entirety of the isolated RNA underwent reverse transcription, so expressed TCRB transcripts were sequenced. The data were produced by immunoSEQ multiplex PCR, yet TCRdb's version contains in-frame clones alone and is incomplete. Of a few hundred thousand clones listed, approximately 25% are singletons. About this clone: Its antigen is still unknown.

The origin of this receptor is a woman in her twenties or thirties with type 1 diabetes. This sequence joins TRBV4-1 and TRBJ2-1; 9 bases are a match to TRBD2. Source material: naive CD4+ T cells from blood. The CDR3 loop reads CASSILAGVLYEQFF. In nucleotides, the CDR3 is TGCGCCAGCAGCATCTTAGCGGGGGTTCTTTATGAGCAGTTCTTC.